This T cell receptor beta chain was identified in a study of lymphopenia after photon versus proton radiotherapy. Findings and caveats of the study: Larger post-nadir TCR diversity loss correlated inversely with survival in deceased patients. Survival link was tested only in deceased patients; proton benefit remains a possibility. Photon-treated patients lost naive T cells and TCR diversity; proton-treated stayed stable. Post-nadir diversity loss with photons came from oligoclonal expansion, particularly CD8+ Temra cells.

CDR3 length equals 14 residues. The germline CDR1 and CDR2 sequences are MNHEY and SMNVEV (reference sequence). V lost 7 bases and J 1 base, leaving 11 bases between the germline ends. Assay: immunoSEQ multiplex PCR; the TCRdb copy retains only in-frame clones and omits some. The sample has approximately 160,000 clones, 70% to 90% seen once. About this clone: Its antigen is still unknown.

This TCR was sampled from a man aged 50 or older with gastric cancer. The input for sequencing was peripheral blood, taken from a patient treated with photon-based radiotherapy. The gene calls are TRBV27 and TRBJ2-1, with D tentatively TRBD1 (5 bases). The CDR3: CASTLTGSYNEQFF. The CDR3 DNA reads TGTGCCAGCACCTTAACAGGTTCCTACAATGAGCAGTTCTTC.